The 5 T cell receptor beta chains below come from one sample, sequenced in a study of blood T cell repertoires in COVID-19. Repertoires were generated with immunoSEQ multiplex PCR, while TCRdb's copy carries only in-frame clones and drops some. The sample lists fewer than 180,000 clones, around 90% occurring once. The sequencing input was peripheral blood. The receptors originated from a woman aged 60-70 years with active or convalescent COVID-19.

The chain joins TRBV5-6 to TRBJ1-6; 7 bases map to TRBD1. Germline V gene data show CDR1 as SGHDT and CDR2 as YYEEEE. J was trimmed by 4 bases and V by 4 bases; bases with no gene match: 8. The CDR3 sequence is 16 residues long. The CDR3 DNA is TGTGCCAGCAGCCGTACCGGGACAGCTTATAATTCACCCCTCCACTTT. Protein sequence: CASSRTGTAYNSPLHF.

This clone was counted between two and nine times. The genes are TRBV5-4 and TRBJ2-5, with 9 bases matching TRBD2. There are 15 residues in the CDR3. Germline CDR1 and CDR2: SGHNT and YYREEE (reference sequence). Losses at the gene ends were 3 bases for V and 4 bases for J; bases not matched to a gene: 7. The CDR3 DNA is TGTGCCAGCAGCTCCCGCGGGGGGGTACGAGAGACCCAGTACTTC. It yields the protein CASSSRGGVRETQYF.

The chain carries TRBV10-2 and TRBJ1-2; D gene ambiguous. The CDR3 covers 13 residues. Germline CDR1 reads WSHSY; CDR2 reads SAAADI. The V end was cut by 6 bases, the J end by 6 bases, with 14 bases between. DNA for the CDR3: TGCGCCAGCAGCCGACTGAGCTTAGATGGCTACACCTTC. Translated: CASSRLSLDGYTF.

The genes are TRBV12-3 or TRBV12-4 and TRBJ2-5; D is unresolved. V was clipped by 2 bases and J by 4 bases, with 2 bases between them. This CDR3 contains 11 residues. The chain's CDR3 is CASSLRETQYF. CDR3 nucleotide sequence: TGTGCCAGCAGTTTACGAGAGACCCAGTACTTC.

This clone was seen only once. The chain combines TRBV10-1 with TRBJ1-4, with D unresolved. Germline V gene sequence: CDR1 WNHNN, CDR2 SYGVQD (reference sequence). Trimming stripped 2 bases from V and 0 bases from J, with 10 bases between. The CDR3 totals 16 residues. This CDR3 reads CASSERGDATNEKLFF. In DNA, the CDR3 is TGCGCCAGCAGTGAGCGGGGAGACGCAACTAATGAAAAACTGTTTTTT.